This TCR beta chain was identified in a study of identical twins. MiXCR, applied by TCRdb to the 5' RACE reads, yields one record per CDR3 protein. The sample lists approximately 210,000 distinct CDR3 sequences, approximately 16% seen once, with 40% in the top ten. The germline CDR1 and CDR2 sequences are SQVTM and ANQGSEA. J was trimmed by 4 bases and V by 7 bases; bases with no gene match: 3. This CDR3 region has 12 residues. This sample also belongs to another study, concerning T cells expressing NK-cell markers.

The chain uses TRBV29-1 and TRBJ2-2, with 7 bases that match TRBD1. The TCR originated in a woman younger than 35 in good health. Sequenced: CD8+ T cells sorted from blood. DNA for the CDR3: TGCAGCGCTGGACAGGTCACCGGGGAGCTGTTTTTT. Its translation: CSAGQVTGELFF.